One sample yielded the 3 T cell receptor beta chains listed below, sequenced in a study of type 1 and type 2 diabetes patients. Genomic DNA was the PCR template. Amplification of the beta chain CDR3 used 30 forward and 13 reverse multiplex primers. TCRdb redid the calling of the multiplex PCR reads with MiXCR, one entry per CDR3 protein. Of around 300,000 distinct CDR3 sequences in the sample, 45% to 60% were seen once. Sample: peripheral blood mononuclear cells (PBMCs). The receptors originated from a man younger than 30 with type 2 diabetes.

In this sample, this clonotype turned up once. The CDR3 region has the DNA TGTGCCAGCAGTTTAGGGACAGGGCGGTTGGGAGGCTACACCTTC. Its translation: CASSLGTGRLGGYTF. This chain connects TRBV28 to TRBJ1-2, with 9 bases aligning to TRBD1. J gave up 8 bases and V 2 bases, and 9 bases lay outside the gene matches. In germline, CDR1 is MDHEN, CDR2 SYDVKM. The CDR3 loop spans 15 amino acids.

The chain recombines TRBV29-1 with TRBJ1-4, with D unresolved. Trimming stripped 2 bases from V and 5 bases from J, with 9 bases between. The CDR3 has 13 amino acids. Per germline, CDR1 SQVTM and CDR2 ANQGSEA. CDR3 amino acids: CSVETNENEKLFF. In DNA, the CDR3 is TGCAGCGTTGAAACCAACGAGAATGAAAAACTGTTTTTT.

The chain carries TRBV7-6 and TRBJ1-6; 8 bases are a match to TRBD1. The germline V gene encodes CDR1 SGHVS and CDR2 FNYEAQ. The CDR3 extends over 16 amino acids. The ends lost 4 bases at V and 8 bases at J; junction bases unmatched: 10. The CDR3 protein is CASSSMGQGAHSPLHF. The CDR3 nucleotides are TGTGCCAGCAGCTCCATGGGGCAGGGGGCTCATTCACCCCTCCACTTT.